This T cell receptor (beta chain) was sequenced for a study of CD8+CD57+ T cells in acquired aplastic anemia. Study-level points and caveats: Patients and controls turned out to have around 29 CD8+ CDR3 sequences in common.

This CDR3 has 16 amino acids. Per the germline V gene, CDR1 is WSHSY and CDR2 is SAAADI. The ends lost 7 bases at V and 4 bases at J; junction bases unmatched: 6. Turning to this clonotype: Its specificity is unknown.

Profiling that covered TCR beta VDJ and CDR3 relied on genomic DNA as its template. TCRdb analysed the reads with MiXCR anew, one entry per CDR3 protein. The sample includes around 250,000 distinct CDR3 sequences, roughly 50% of them seen just once. The TCR comes from a human donor with severe aplastic anemia or a healthy control (not recorded which). Source material: sorted CD4+, CD8+, or CD8+CD57+ T cells (not recorded which) from PBMCs. The chain combines TRBV10-2 with TRBJ2-5; 16 bases fit TRBD2. CDR3 amino acids: CASNPGTSGRAETQYF. As DNA, the CDR3 is TGCGCCAGCAACCCCGGGACTAGCGGGAGGGCAGAGACCCAGTACTTC.